This T cell receptor (beta chain) was documented in a study of shared clonotypes between healthy human individuals (dated by TCRdb to between 2020 and 2021). For context, the study as a whole: Three men and a couple of women, aged 18 to 49 years, made up the cohort. The study deeply sequenced blood TCR repertoires of several healthy adults to estimate repertoire size and the extent of clonotype sharing between individuals. Per donor, three plates each were used for CD4 naive and CD4 memory, two for CD8 naive, and one for CD8 memory. Each donor's leukapheresis produced roughly between roughly 0.85 and 10 billion PBMCs. Libraries were prepared and TCR repertoires were sequenced by different laboratories using diverse techniques, in order to increase sequencing depth and limit assay-specific biases. The study at large found these results: Larger estimated clonotype richness was generally found for naive subsets than for memory subsets. Clonotypes shared by all four sorted-subset donors showed higher generation probabilities than non-shared clonotypes. Rarefaction of sorted-subset datasets indicated incomplete sequencing despite the large sequencing depth. Sharing across several donors was observed for approximately 5% of naive CD4, 3.5% of naive CD8, 2% to 2.5% of memory CD4, and 0.4% of memory CD8 clonotypes. Based on pairwise subsampling, the degree of clonotype sharing among donors was expected to be affected by sequencing depth. The genetic and exposure-history diversity represented was limited by the small number of donors. Only blood was sampled, and tissue TCR repertoires likely differ from those in blood.

A remark on this clone: The specificity of this receptor is unknown. Per-nucleotide qualities are absent, and no much larger clonotype sits a single base away.

The donors were healthy, HIV-negative adults with no recently reported acute infections or vaccinations. Every donor was a Caucasian adult residing in Nashville, Tennessee, USA. Magnetic negative selection was used to enrich CD4+ T cells, after which naive cells were positively selected on CD45RA and the negative fraction became the memory subset. Blood was collected by leukapheresis, and PBMCs were isolated by Ficoll-Histopaque density gradient centrifugation and then cryopreserved in liquid nitrogen vapor phase. Analytical flow cytometry was used to check the purity and quantity of every magnetically sorted T cell population. Genomic DNA was isolated from every sorted fraction and measured by UV absorbance on a Nanodrop 2000c. Using the deep immunoSEQ assay, multiplex PCR amplified TCR CDR3 regions from genomic DNA. For each cell subset, the extracted genomic DNA was distributed evenly across all wells of several immunoSEQ 96-well plates, and each plate served as one replicate. For sorted subsets, around 200 ng genomic DNA, equal to 25,000 to 35,000 T cell genomes, was loaded into each replicate PCR. Purified libraries were quantified with a Qubit 3.0 fluorometer, sized on a Bioanalyzer 2100, and re-quantified with the KAPA Library Quantification kit. Each immunoSEQ 96-well plate was sequenced on its own single-read 150-cycle Illumina NextSeq 550 flow cell. Under the source paper's analysis protocol: Because only junctional sequences without quality scores were contained in the immunoSEQ output, filtering matching that applied to full-length reads could not be performed. Sequences were annotated with PyIR, a Python wrapper for IgBLAST v1.9, using IMGT germline references to assign V/J genes and CDR3. Reads with weak V/J assignments (E-value above 1e-6), missing CDR3, stop codons, out-of-frame junctions, or ambiguous translated residues were removed. A V3J clonotype was defined by an identical inferred V gene, J gene, and CDR3 amino acid sequence. The percentage overlap between two repertoires was calculated by dividing the number of shared unique clonotypes by the size of the smaller repertoire. Repertoire richness was assessed with RTK rarefaction, the Chao1 estimator, and Recon v2.1 estimates of unobserved clonotypes. OLGA was used to compute generation probabilities for all TCRbeta clonotypes that the gDNA method yielded from a handful of donors. TCRdb carries this immuneACCESS record with in-frame sequences only. Its versions omit some clonotypes, under half of them owing to an unresolved V gene in the studies checked, with the rest unexplained. V, J and clone size are taken as reported in that table, and D and trimming were inferred from the DNA itself. This sample gives some 1 million clones in total; about 75% of them show up just once. The top ten hold about 1.5% of the sample.

CDR1 and CDR2 were assigned from the germline V gene as MNHNS and SASEGT. V gives up 3 bases and J gives up 11 bases, and the segment between their germline ends measures 8 bases. From the cysteine through the phenylalanine, the CDR3 covers 12 amino acids. Only CDR3 DNA remains: 36 bases, in frame from the first base. The sequenced material came from memory CD4+ T cells sorted from blood. The sample's cell subset or site label is to be understood as: CD45RA-negative fraction. The chain was built from TRBV6-1 and TRBJ1-6, and perhaps TRBD1 as D gene, on 6 matching bases. The source is a man between 18 and 35 years old in good health. The DNA reads TGTGCCAGCAGTGATGAGGGGGCACCCCTCCACTTT. Its protein is CASSDEGAPLHF.